The rows below give T cell receptor beta chains drawn from one sample of a study of cytomegalovirus exposure and HLA in healthy donors. Here immunoSEQ multiplex PCR was the method, and the copy in TCRdb shows in-frame clones only, minus some. The sample holds some 63,000 clones, 80% seen once. The sequenced material came from PBMCs. These receptors were obtained from a woman between 40 and 50 years old in good health and CMV-seronegative. Both conserved end residues are part of each CDR3. D genes are given only for firm matches. The size field is filled for only some rows; it gives once, few, many or a size class.

D gene: TRBD2
V gene: TRBV5-8
J gene: TRBJ2-7
clone size: NA
CDR3 DNA: TGTGCCAGCAGCTTAGCGGGGAGCTCCTACGAGCAGTACTTC
CDR3 protein: CASSLAGSSYEQYF

D gene: NA
V gene: TRBV5-4
J gene: TRBJ1-2
clone size: NA
CDR3 DNA: TGTGCCAGCAGCAGGGGGAACTCTGGCTACACCTTC
CDR3 protein: CASSRGNSGYTF

D gene: NA
V gene: TRBV9
J gene: TRBJ1-1
clone size: NA
CDR3 DNA: TGTGCCAGCAGCGTAGGCGGAGTCGGCCACACTGAAGCTTTCTTT
CDR3 protein: CASSVGGVGHTEAFF

D gene: NA
V gene: TRBV5-4
J gene: TRBJ2-2
clone size: NA
CDR3 DNA: TGTGCCAGCAGCTTGGCTGGGAGGCGAGGCGGGGAGCTGTTTTTT
CDR3 protein: CASSLAGRRGGELFF

D gene: NA
V gene: TRBV6-1
J gene: TRBJ2-7
clone size: once
CDR3 DNA: TGTGCCAGCAGTCGGGCTAGCTTCTACGAGCAGTACTTC
CDR3 protein: CASSRASFYEQYF

D gene: TRBD2
V gene: TRBV7-9
J gene: TRBJ2-7
clone size: once
CDR3 DNA: TGTGCCAGCAGCTTAGTGTCCAGCGGGAGGGCCCAGCACTACGAGCAGTACTTC
CDR3 protein: CASSLVSSGRAQHYEQYF

D gene: NA
V gene: TRBV12-5
J gene: TRBJ1-5
clone size: NA
CDR3 DNA: TGTGCTAGTGGTTTGGTACCGGTGGGGGGTAATCAGCCCCAGCATTTT
CDR3 protein: CASGLVPVGGNQPQHF

D gene: NA
V gene: TRBV18
J gene: TRBJ1-1
clone size: NA
CDR3 DNA: TGTGCCAGCTCACCGGTCCAAACAGTGAACACTGAAGCTTTCTTT
CDR3 protein: CASSPVQTVNTEAFF

D gene: TRBD1
V gene: TRBV5-5
J gene: TRBJ2-4
clone size: NA
CDR3 DNA: TGTGCCAGCAGCTTTCCCGGGACAGGAAAAAACATTCAGTACTTC
CDR3 protein: CASSFPGTGKNIQYF

D gene: TRBD2
V gene: TRBV5-1
J gene: TRBJ2-1
clone size: NA
CDR3 DNA: TGCGCCAGCAGCCCAGGGACTAGCGGAAGCTTCTACAATGAGCAGTTCTTC
CDR3 protein: CASSPGTSGSFYNEQFF

D gene: NA
V gene: TRBV13
J gene: TRBJ2-7
clone size: NA
CDR3 DNA: TGTGCCAGCAGCTTAGAAGGGGGCGAGCAGTACTTC
CDR3 protein: CASSLEGGEQYF

D gene: NA
V gene: TRBV5-1
J gene: TRBJ2-3
clone size: once
CDR3 DNA: TGCGCCAGCAGCTTGGGAGGACTTGAGACAGATACGCAGTATTTT
CDR3 protein: CASSLGGLETDTQYF

D gene: NA
V gene: TRBV11-2
J gene: TRBJ2-7
clone size: NA
CDR3 DNA: TGTGCCAGCAGCTTAACCGACGGGATTCTCTACGAGCAGTACTTC
CDR3 protein: CASSLTDGILYEQYF

D gene: TRBD2
V gene: TRBV9
J gene: TRBJ2-3
clone size: NA
CDR3 DNA: TGTGCCAGCAGCGTCAGCCTAGCGGGTGGAGATACGCAGTATTTT
CDR3 protein: CASSVSLAGGDTQYF

D gene: NA
V gene: TRBV28
J gene: TRBJ1-2
clone size: NA
CDR3 DNA: TGTGCCAGCTCGGGGGGTGGCTATGGCTACACCTTC
CDR3 protein: CASSGGGYGYTF